A selection of T cell receptor beta chains follows, all from one sample in a study of neoadjuvant anti-PD-1 for oral cavity cancer. Clones were sequenced by immunoSEQ multiplex PCR, and TCRdb holds only the in-frame ones, with some missing. Of 55,000 to 75,000 clones listed, roughly three quarters are singletons. Sequencing used PBMCs, obtained before nivolumab (anti-PD-1) treatment. The receptor set was obtained from a person aged 40 to 85 with oral cavity squamous cell carcinoma. Both conserved end residues are part of each CDR3. The D gene is left open where the match is weak. Expanded clones get a size class; other rows say once, few or many, or leave the size out.

size,V,J,D,length,DNA,CDR3
once,TRBV11-2,TRBJ2-2,TRBD2,15,TGTGCCAGCAGACATTCTAAGGGAGGGACCGGGGAGCTGTTTTTT,CASRHSKGGTGELFF
NA,TRBV19,TRBJ1-1,NA,12,TGTGCCAGTAGGGTGGAGAACACTGAAGCTTTCTTT,CASRVENTEAFF
once,TRBV6-1,TRBJ2-5,NA,13,TGTGCCAGCAGCCCCCATGGGCGAGAGACCCAGTACTTC,CASSPHGRETQYF
NA,TRBV27,TRBJ1-3,NA,15,TGTGCCAGCAGTCTCTTCGGGGAGTCTGGAAACACCATATATTTT,CASSLFGESGNTIYF
few,TRBV5-4,TRBJ2-5,NA,13,TGTGCCAGCAGCGGGGGGTTGACGGAGACCCAGTACTTC,CASSGGLTETQYF
NA,TRBV7-2,TRBJ2-7,TRBD2,15,TGTGCCAGCAGCGCAGAGGGGCGGGGGACTGACGAGCAGTACTTC,CASSAEGRGTDEQYF
few,TRBV4-1,TRBJ1-5,TRBD1,19,TGCGCCAGCAGCCAAGGGAGGGACAGGGACCTTTATAGCAATCAGCCCCAGCATTTT,CASSQGRDRDLYSNQPQHF
NA,TRBV29-1,TRBJ2-7,NA,15,TGCAGCGCAACGAGAAACGCCGGGGTATCAGGCGAGCAGTACTTC,CSATRNAGVSGEQYF
NA,TRBV18,TRBJ1-5,NA,14,TGTGCCAGCTCACAGGGGGATAGCAATCAGCCCCAGCATTTT,CASSQGDSNQPQHF
NA,TRBV29-1,TRBJ1-5,NA,12,TGCAGCGTTGGGGACCTGAACCAGCCCCAGCATTTT,CSVGDLNQPQHF
NA,TRBV15,TRBJ2-1,NA,11,TGTGCCACCAGCAGACTAGCGGAGCAGTTCTTC,CATSRLAEQFF
few,TRBV10-3,TRBJ2-7,TRBD1,15,TGTGCCATCAGTGAAGGGACAGGGTTCTCCTACGAGCAGTACTTC,CAISEGTGFSYEQYF
NA,TRBV5-1,TRBJ2-5,NA,14,TGCGCCAGCAGCTTGGGACATTCCAAAGAGACCCAGTACTTC,CASSLGHSKETQYF
NA,TRBV6-1,TRBJ2-5,NA,11,TGTGCCAGCAGCGCCCTAGAGACCCAGTACTTC,CASSALETQYF
NA,TRBV21-1,TRBJ2-7,NA,15,TGTGCCAGCAGCAAAAGGCGACAGGGCCGCCACGAGCAGTACTTC,CASSKRRQGRHEQYF
few,TRBV5-1,TRBJ1-1,NA,19,TGCGCCAGCAGCCCTACAGGCCGACACCGGGTCGCAATGAACACTGAAGCTTTCTTT,CASSPTGRHRVAMNTEAFF
once,TRBV5-6,TRBJ1-3,NA,16,TGTGCCAGCAGCTTGGAAGGGACGCTCTCTGGAAACACCATATATTTT,CASSLEGTLSGNTIYF
NA,TRBV4-1,TRBJ1-2,NA,11,TGCGCCAGCACAGGGAACTATGGCTACACCTTC,CASTGNYGYTF
few,TRBV10-1,TRBJ1-1,NA,11,TGCGCCAGCAGTCGGGACTCTGAAGCTTTCTTT,CASSRDSEAFF
NA,TRBV6-4,TRBJ2-7,TRBD2,19,TGTGCCAGCAGTGACCCCCTTGCCGGGACTAAGGGATGGGCCTACGAGCAGTACTTC,CASSDPLAGTKGWAYEQYF
NA,TRBV6-1,TRBJ1-6,TRBD1,13,TGTGCCAGCAGGCTGGACAGGATCTCACCCCTCCACTTT,CASRLDRISPLHF
once,TRBV5-1,TRBJ2-1,NA,16,TGCGCCAGCAGCTTGGAAAACTACAGGTCGGGAAATGAGCAGTTCTTC,CASSLENYRSGNEQFF
NA,TRBV5-5,TRBJ1-5,TRBD1,15,TGTGCCAGCAGCTCCGGGACAGTCCCTGCGGGGGCCCAGCATTTT,CASSSGTVPAGAQHF